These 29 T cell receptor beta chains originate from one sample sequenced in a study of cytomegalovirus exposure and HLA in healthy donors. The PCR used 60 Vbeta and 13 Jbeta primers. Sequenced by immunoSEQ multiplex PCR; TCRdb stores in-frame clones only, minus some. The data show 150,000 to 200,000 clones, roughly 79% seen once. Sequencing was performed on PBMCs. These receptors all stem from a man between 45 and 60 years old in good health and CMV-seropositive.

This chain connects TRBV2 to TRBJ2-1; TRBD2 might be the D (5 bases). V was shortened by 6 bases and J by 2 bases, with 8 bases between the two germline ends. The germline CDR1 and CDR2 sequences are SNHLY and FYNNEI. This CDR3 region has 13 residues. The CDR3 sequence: CASRREPYNEQFF. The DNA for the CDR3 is TGTGCCAGCAGGAGGGAACCCTACAATGAGCAGTTCTTC.

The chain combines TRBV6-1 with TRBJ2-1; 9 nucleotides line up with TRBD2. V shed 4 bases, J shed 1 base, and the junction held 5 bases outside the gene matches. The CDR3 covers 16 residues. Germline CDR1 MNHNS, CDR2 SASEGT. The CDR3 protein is CASSARAGGSYNEQFF. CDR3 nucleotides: TGTGCCAGCAGTGCCCGGGCGGGGGGGTCCTACAATGAGCAGTTCTTC.

The CDR3 bases are TGCGCCAGCAGTCTTTTTAATGAAAAACTGTTTTTT. Translating it yields CASSLFNEKLFF. The V gene is TRBV4-3, the J gene TRBJ1-4; D is uncertain. Deletions cut 6 bases from V and 4 bases from J, with 6 bases between. Germline V lookup: CDR1 LGHNA, CDR2 YSLEER. The length of the CDR3 is 12 residues.

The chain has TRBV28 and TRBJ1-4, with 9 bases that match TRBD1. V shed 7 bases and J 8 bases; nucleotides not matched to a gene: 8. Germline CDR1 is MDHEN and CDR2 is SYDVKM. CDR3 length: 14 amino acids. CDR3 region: CASTTGTGIEKLFF. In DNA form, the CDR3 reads TGTGCCAGCACAACCGGGACAGGGATAGAAAAACTGTTTTTT.

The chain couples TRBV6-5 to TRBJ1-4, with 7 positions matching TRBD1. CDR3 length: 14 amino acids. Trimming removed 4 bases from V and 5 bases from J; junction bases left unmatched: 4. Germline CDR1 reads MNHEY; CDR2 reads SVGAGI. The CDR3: CASSWDRKNEKLFF. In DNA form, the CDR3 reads TGTGCCAGCAGTTGGGACAGAAAAAATGAAAAACTGTTTTTT.

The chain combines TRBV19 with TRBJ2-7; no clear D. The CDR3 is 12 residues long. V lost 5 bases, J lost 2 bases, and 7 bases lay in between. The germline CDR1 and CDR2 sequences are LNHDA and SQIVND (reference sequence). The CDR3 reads CASSPSPYEQYF. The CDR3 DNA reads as TGTGCCAGTAGTCCTTCCCCCTACGAGCAGTACTTC.

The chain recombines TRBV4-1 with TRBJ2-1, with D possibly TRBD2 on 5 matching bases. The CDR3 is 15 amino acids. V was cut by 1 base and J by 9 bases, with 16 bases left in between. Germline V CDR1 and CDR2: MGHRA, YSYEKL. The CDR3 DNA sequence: TGCGCCAGCAGCCAAGCCGGGGAAGTTTACGGTGAGCAGTTCTTC. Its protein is CASSQAGEVYGEQFF.

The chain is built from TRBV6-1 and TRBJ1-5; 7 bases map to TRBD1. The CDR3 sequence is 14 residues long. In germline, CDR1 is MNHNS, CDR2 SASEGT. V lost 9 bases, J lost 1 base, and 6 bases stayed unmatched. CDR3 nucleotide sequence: TGTGCCAGTAGACCGGGACAGAGCAATCAGCCCCAGCATTTT. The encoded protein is CASRPGQSNQPQHF.

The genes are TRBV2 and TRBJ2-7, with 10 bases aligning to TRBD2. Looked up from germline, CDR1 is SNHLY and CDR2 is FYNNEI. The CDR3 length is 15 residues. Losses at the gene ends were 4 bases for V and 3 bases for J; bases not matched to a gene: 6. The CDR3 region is CASSVLAGGLYEQYF. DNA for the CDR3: TGTGCCAGCAGTGTGTTAGCGGGGGGACTCTACGAGCAGTACTTC.

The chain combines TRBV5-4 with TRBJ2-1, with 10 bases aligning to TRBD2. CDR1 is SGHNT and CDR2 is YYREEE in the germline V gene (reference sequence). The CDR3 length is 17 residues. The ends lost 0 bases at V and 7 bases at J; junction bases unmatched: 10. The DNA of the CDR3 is TGTGCCAGCAGCTTGGCTAGCGGGGGCCGGGGCCATAATGAGCAGTTCTTC. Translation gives CASSLASGGRGHNEQFF.

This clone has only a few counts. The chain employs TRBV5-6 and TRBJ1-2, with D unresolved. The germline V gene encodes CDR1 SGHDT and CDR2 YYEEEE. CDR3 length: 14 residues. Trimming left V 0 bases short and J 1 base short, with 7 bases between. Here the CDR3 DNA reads TGTGCCAGCAGCTTGGGAACAGTTAACTATGGCTACACCTTC. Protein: CASSLGTVNYGYTF. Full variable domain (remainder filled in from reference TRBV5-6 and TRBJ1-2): DAGVTQSPTHLIKTRGQQVTLRCSPKSGHDTVSWYQQALGQGPQFIFQYYEEEERQRGNFPDRFSGHQFPNYSSELNVNALLLGDSALYLCASSLGTVNYGYTFGSGTRLTVV.

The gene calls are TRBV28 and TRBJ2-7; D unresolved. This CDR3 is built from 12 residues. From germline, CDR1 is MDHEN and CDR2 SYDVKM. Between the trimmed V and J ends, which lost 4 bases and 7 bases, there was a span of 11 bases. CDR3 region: CASSSIHGEQYV. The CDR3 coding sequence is TGTGCCAGCAGTTCAATACACGGGGAGCAGTACGTC.

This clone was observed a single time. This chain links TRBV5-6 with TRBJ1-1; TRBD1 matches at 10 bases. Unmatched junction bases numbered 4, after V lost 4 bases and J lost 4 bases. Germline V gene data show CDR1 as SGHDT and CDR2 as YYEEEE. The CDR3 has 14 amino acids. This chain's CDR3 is CASSLGTGVTEAFF. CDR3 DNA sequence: TGTGCCAGCAGCCTAGGGACAGGGGTCACTGAAGCTTTCTTT. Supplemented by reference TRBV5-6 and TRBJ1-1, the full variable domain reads DAGVTQSPTHLIKTRGQQVTLRCSPKSGHDTVSWYQQALGQGPQFIFQYYEEEERQRGNFPDRFSGHQFPNYSSELNVNALLLGDSALYLCASSLGTGVTEAFFGQGTRLTVV.

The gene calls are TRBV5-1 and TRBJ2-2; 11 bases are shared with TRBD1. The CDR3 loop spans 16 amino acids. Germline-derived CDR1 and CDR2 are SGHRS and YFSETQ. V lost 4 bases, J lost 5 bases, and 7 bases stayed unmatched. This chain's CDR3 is CASSPGQGVRTGELFF. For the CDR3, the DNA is TGCGCCAGCAGCCCGGGACAGGGGGTTAGGACCGGGGAGCTGTTTTTT. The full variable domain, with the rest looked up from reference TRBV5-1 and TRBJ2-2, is KAGVTQTPRYLIKTRGQQVTLSCSPISGHRSVSWYQQTPGQGLQFLFEYFSETQRNKGNFPGRFSGRQFSNSRSEMNVSTLELGDSALYLCASSPGQGVRTGELFFGEGSRLTVL.

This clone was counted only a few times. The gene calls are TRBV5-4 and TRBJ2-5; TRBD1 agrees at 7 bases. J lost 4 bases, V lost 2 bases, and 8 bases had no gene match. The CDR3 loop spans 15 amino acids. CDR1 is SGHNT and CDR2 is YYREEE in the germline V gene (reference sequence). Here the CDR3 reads CASSLAPTGRETQYF. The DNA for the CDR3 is TGTGCCAGCAGCTTAGCCCCGACAGGGAGAGAGACCCAGTACTTC.

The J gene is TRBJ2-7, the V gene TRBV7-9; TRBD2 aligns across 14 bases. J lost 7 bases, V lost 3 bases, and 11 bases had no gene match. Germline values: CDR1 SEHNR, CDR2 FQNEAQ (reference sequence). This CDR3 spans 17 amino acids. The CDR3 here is CASSFAPTSGGAREQYF. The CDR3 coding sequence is TGTGCCAGCAGCTTCGCCCCGACTAGCGGGGGGGCCAGAGAGCAGTACTTC. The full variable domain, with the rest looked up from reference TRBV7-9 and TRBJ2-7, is DTGVSQNPRHKITKRGQNVTFRCDPISEHNRLYWYRQTLGQGPEFLTYFQNEAQLEKSRLLSDRFSAERPKGSFSTLEIQRTEQGDSAMYLCASSFAPTSGGAREQYFGPGTRLTVT.

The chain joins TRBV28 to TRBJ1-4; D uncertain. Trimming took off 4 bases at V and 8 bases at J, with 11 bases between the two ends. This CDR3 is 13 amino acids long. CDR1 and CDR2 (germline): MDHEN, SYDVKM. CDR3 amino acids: CASSSEEYEKLFF. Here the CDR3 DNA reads TGTGCCAGCAGTTCCGAAGAGTACGAAAAACTGTTTTTT.

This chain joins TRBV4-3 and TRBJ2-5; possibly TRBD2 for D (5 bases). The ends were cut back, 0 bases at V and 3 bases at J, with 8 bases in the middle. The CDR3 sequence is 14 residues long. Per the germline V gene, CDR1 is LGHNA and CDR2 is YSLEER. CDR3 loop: CASSQDREKETQYF. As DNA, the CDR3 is TGCGCCAGCAGCCAAGATAGGGAGAAAGAGACCCAGTACTTC.

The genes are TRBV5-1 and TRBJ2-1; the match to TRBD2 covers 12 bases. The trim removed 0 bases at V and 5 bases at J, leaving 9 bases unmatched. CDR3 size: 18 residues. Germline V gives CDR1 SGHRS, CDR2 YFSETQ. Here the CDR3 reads CASSLVGLAGGPNNEQFF. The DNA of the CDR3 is TGCGCCAGCAGCTTGGTTGGCCTAGCGGGGGGGCCCAACAATGAGCAGTTCTTC.

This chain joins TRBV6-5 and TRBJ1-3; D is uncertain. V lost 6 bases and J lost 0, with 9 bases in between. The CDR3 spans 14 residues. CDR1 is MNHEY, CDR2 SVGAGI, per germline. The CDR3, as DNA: TGTGCCAGCAGCCGGGTCAACTCTGGAAACACCATATATTTT. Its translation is CASSRVNSGNTIYF.

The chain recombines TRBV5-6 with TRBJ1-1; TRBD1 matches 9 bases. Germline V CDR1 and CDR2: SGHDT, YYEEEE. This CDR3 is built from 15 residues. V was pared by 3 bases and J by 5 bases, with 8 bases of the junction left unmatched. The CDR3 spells CASSYQGDRETEAFF. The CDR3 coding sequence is TGTGCCAGCAGCTACCAAGGGGACAGGGAGACTGAAGCTTTCTTT.

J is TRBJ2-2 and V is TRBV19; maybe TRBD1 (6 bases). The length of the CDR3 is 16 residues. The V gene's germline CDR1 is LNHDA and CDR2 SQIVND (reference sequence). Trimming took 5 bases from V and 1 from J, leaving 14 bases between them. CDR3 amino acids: CASSSDRSMNTGELFF. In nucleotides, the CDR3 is TGTGCCAGTAGTTCGGACAGAAGTATGAACACCGGGGAGCTGTTTTTT.

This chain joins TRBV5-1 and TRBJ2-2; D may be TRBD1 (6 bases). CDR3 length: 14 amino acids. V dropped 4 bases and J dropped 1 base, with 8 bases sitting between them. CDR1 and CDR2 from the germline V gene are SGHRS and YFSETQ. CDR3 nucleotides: TGCGCCAGCAGCACGGGACAGAACACCGGGGAGCTGTTTTTT. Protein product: CASSTGQNTGELFF.

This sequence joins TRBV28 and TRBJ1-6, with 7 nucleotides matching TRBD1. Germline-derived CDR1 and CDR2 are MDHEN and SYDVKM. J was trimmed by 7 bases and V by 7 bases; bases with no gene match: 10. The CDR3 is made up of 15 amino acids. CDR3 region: CASTQRGQINSPLHF. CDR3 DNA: TGTGCCAGCACCCAAAGGGGACAGATAAATTCACCCCTCCACTTT.

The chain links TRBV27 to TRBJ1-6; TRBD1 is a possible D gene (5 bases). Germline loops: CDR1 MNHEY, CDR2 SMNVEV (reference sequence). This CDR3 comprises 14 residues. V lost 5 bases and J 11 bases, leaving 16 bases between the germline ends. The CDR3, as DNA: TGTGCCAGCAGTACTCCAGGGTTAGTGACACCCCTCCACTTT. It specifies CASSTPGLVTPLHF.

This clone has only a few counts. The CDR3 bases are TGCGCCAGCAGCTGGACTAGCGGGGGCACCGGGGAGCTGTTTTTT. Its translation: CASSWTSGGTGELFF. The chain couples TRBV5-1 to TRBJ2-2, with 13 nucleotides matching TRBD2. CDR1 is SGHRS, CDR2 YFSETQ, per germline. The CDR3 is 15 residues long. The ends lost 3 bases at V and 4 bases at J; junction bases unmatched: 0.

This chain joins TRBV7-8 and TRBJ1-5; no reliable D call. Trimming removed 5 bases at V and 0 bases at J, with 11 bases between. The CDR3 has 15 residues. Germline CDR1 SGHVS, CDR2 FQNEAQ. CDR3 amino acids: CASSPTVNSNQPQHF. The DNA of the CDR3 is TGTGCCAGCAGCCCGACTGTGAATAGCAATCAGCCCCAGCATTTT.

For the CDR3, the DNA is TGTGCCATCAGTACGACTAGCGACACCTACAATGAGCAGTTCTTC. It is translated as CAISTTSDTYNEQFF. The chain is built from TRBV10-3 and TRBJ2-1; 8 nucleotides line up with TRBD2. Germline loops: CDR1 ENHRY, CDR2 SYGVKD. The CDR3 loop spans 15 amino acids. V dropped 5 bases and J dropped 2; count of bases not matched to a gene: 5.

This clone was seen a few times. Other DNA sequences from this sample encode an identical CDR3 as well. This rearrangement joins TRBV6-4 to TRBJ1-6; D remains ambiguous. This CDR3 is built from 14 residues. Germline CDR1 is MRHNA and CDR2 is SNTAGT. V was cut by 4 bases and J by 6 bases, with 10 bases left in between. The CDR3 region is CASSADSGNSPLHF. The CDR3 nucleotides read TGTGCCAGCAGTGCGGACTCGGGTAATTCACCCCTCCACTTT.